This T cell receptor beta chain was found in a study of control samples from healthy donors and cancer patients. TCRdb's copy holds only in-frame clones and misses some; the assay was immunoSEQ multiplex PCR. This sample has about 98,000 clones; approximately 81% occur once, and the top ten carry about 10%. The CDR3 extends over 14 amino acids. V was pared by 1 base and J by 3 bases, with 10 bases between. Germline V gene data show CDR1 as LNHDA and CDR2 as SQIVND (reference sequence). V and J are TRBV19 and TRBJ2-7; a weak D match, TRBD2 (6 bases). The source material was blood. The clonotype was recovered from a woman younger than 45 in good health. For the CDR3, the DNA is TGTGCCAGTAGTATAGGGGACGGGGGCTACGAGCAGTACTTC. Translating it yields CASSIGDGGYEQYF.